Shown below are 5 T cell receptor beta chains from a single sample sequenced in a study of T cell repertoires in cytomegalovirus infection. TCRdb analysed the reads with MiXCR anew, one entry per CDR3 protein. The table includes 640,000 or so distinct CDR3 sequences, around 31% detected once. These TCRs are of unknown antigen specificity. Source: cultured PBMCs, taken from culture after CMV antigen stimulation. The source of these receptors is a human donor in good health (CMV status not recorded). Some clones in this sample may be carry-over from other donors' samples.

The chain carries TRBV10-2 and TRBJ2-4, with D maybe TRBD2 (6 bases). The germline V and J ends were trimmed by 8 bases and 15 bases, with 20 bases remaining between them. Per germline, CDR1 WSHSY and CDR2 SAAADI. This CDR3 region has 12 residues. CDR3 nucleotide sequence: TGCGCCAGCGGGCTACTGGGGGGAATGAGGTACTTC. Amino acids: CASGLLGGMRYF.

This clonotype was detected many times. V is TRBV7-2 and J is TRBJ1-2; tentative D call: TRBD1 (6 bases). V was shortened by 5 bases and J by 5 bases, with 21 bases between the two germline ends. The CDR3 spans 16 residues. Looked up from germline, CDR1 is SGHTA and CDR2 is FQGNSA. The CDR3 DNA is TGTGCCAGCAGCCCCCAAGGGACATTTCACAAATATGGCTACACCTTC. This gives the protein CASSPQGTFHKYGYTF.

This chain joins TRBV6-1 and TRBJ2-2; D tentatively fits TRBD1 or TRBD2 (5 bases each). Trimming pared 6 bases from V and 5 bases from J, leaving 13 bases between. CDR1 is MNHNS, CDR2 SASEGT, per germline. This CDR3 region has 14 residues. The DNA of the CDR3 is TGTGCCAGCAGGGGACGGTGGGAGACCGGGGAGCTGTTTTTT. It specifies CASRGRWETGELFF.

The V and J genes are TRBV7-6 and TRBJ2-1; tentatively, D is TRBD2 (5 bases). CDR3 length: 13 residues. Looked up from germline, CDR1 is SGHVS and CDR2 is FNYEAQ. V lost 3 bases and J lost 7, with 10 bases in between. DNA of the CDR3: TGTGCCAGCAGCTTGAATAGACTAAATGAGCAGTTCTTC. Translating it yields CASSLNRLNEQFF.

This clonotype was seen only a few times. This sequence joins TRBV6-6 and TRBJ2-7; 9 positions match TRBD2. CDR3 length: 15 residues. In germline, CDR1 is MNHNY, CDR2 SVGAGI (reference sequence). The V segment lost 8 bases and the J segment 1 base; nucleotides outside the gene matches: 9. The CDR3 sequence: CASASGIPKSYEQYF. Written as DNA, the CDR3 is TGTGCCAGCGCTAGCGGGATCCCAAAGTCCTACGAGCAGTACTTC.